Listed below are T cell receptor beta chains from one sample, sequenced in a study of T cell changes during pregnancy in multiple sclerosis. The assay was immunoSEQ multiplex PCR, and TCRdb's table has in-frame clones only and misses some. The sample contains approximately 28,000 clones, around 89% of which appear only once. The sequencing used CD8+ T cells from peripheral blood mononuclear cells, collected in the second trimester of pregnancy. Receptor source: a female donor with multiple sclerosis, enrolled in a pregnancy study. The CDR3 runs from the conserved cysteine through the conserved F or W. D genes are given only for firm matches. Size is omitted from some rows. Given values are once, few, many or a class for expanded clones.

TRBD2,TRBJ2-7,TRBV27,NA,TGTGCCAGCAGTACGCCACTAGCGGGATACTACGAGCAGTACTTC,CASSTPLAGYYEQYF
NA,TRBJ2-7,TRBV7-8,NA,TGTGCCAGCAGCTTAGTAGCCTACGAGCAGTACTTC,CASSLVAYEQYF
NA,TRBJ2-3,TRBV7-3,once,TGTGCCAGCAGCTTAATCGGGGGAGCGCAATCCACAGATACGCAGTATTTT,CASSLIGGAQSTDTQYF
TRBD1,TRBJ2-3,TRBV15,NA,TGTGCCACCAGCAGACACTCCGGGACAGGGTCAGATACGCAGTATTTT,CATSRHSGTGSDTQYF
TRBD2,TRBJ2-1,TRBV29-1,NA,TGCAGCGTTGTACTAGCGGGAGTGTCGGGCGAGCAGTTCTTC,CSVVLAGVSGEQFF
TRBD1,TRBJ2-1,TRBV7-7,NA,TGTGCTAGCAGCCGTAATTCGAAGGGGGCAGCCCTCTATGAGCAGTTCTTC,CASSRNSKGAALYEQFF
TRBD1,TRBJ2-3,TRBV18,NA,TGTGCCAGCTCACCACCGGACGGACAGGGAAAGGCAGATACGCAGTATTTT,CASSPPDGQGKADTQYF
TRBD2,TRBJ2-7,TRBV7-2,NA,TGTGCCAGCAGCTTAGGACTAGCGGATTACGAGCAGTACTTC,CASSLGLADYEQYF
NA,TRBJ2-3,TRBV9,NA,TGTGCCAGCAGCGTAGGCGGGACCTCAGGTACGCAGTATTTT,CASSVGGTSGTQYF
NA,TRBJ2-1,TRBV4-1,NA,TGCGCCAGCAGCCAAGAAACAGGTTCAGGTGAGCAGTTCTTC,CASSQETGSGEQFF
NA,TRBJ2-7,TRBV9,NA,TGTGCCAGCAGCGTAGAAATCGCGAGCTCTGACGAGCAGTACTTC,CASSVEIASSDEQYF
TRBD1,TRBJ2-7,TRBV28,NA,TGTGCCAGCAGTCGCCGGGACAGGGAAACTAACGAGCAGTACTTC,CASSRRDRETNEQYF
NA,TRBJ1-2,TRBV19,NA,TGTGCCAGTAGTATAGACAGGGTTCGGTGGACCTTC,CASSIDRVRWTF
TRBD2,TRBJ2-7,TRBV27,NA,TGTGCCAGCAGCCCAGGGACTAGCTGGTCCTACGAGCAGTACTTC,CASSPGTSWSYEQYF
TRBD2,TRBJ2-5,TRBV4-2,NA,TGTGCCAGCAGCAACCCCTCTAGCGGGAATGAAGAGACCCAGTACTTC,CASSNPSSGNEETQYF
NA,TRBJ1-1,TRBV29-1,once,TGCAGCGTCAACCAGGGGATGAACACTGAAGCTTTCTTT,CSVNQGMNTEAFF
TRBD2,TRBJ2-3,TRBV9,NA,TGTGCCAGCAGCGTAGGTGACGGGAGGGCAACAGATACGCAGTATTTT,CASSVGDGRATDTQYF
NA,TRBJ2-5,TRBV7-9,NA,TGTGCCAGCAGCTCCACGTTCAGGAAAGCAGGGGGGTACCAAGAGACCCAGTACTTC,CASSSTFRKAGGYQETQYF
NA,TRBJ1-5,TRBV27,few,TGTGCCAGCAGTCCTGGACAGTTCAATCAGCCCCAGCATTTT,CASSPGQFNQPQHF
NA,TRBJ2-1,TRBV27,NA,TGTGCCAGCAGTTCCTTGTTAGCTAGCCCCAATGAGCAGTTCTTC,CASSSLLASPNEQFF
NA,TRBJ1-2,TRBV28,NA,TGTGCCAGCAGTTTTAAGGGTAGGGGCTATGGCTACACCTTC,CASSFKGRGYGYTF
TRBD2,TRBJ2-5,TRBV27,NA,TGTGCCAGCAGTTCGACTAGCGGGACAGGGGAGACCCAGTACTTC,CASSSTSGTGETQYF
NA,TRBJ2-1,TRBV30,NA,TGTGCCTGGAGGACAGACACACATTACAATGAGCAGTTCTTC,CAWRTDTHYNEQFF
NA,TRBJ2-7,TRBV7-2,medium-sized,TGTGCCAGCAGCGTACGACTTCACGAGCAGTACTTC,CASSVRLHEQYF
NA,TRBJ1-1,TRBV6-5,NA,TGTGCCAGCAGTTACGGGGGCGGCACTGAAGCTTTCTTT,CASSYGGGTEAFF
NA,TRBJ1-5,TRBV28,NA,TGTGCCAGCAGTTGGGCGGGGTCGAGCAATCAGCCCCAGCATTTT,CASSWAGSSNQPQHF
NA,TRBJ2-7,TRBV5-1,NA,TGCGCCAGCAGCTTTTCGGCGGAGTCCTACGAGCAGTACTTC,CASSFSAESYEQYF
NA,TRBJ2-2,TRBV14,NA,TGTGCCAGCAGCCCAAGTACTAGAAACACCGGGGAGCTGTTTTTT,CASSPSTRNTGELFF
TRBD2,TRBJ2-1,TRBV19,NA,TGTGCCAGTAGTATTTCTAGCGGGACGTACAATGAGCAGTTCTTC,CASSISSGTYNEQFF
TRBD2,TRBJ2-2,TRBV28,NA,TGTGCCAGCAGTGCGCTAGCGGGAGGAAGCACCGGGGAGCTGTTTTTT,CASSALAGGSTGELFF
NA,TRBJ2-1,TRBV20-1,NA,TGCAGTGCTCCCGGCTACAATGAGCAGTTCTTC,CSAPGYNEQFF
NA,TRBJ2-7,TRBV4-2,NA,TGTGCCAGCAGCCCAACCTCGGAGAGCTCCTACGAGCAGTACTTC,CASSPTSESSYEQYF
NA,TRBJ2-5,TRBV29-1,NA,TGCAGCTCCCTTACTGGAGAGACCCAGTACTTC,CSSLTGETQYF
NA,TRBJ2-1,TRBV28,NA,TGTGCCAGCAGTTTATCCAGGGCCCTCTACAATGAGCAGTTCTTC,CASSLSRALYNEQFF
NA,TRBJ2-1,TRBV29-1,NA,TGCAGCGTGGCCAGGACACTTCGGGACAATGAGCAGTTCTTC,CSVARTLRDNEQFF
TRBD2,TRBJ2-1,TRBV15,NA,TGTGCCACCAGAGATGGGCTAGCGGGAGGAGGTGAGCAGTTCTTC,CATRDGLAGGGEQFF
TRBD2,TRBJ2-1,TRBV28,NA,TGTGCCAGCAGTTTTTCCGGGACTAGTGTTGAGCAGTTCTTC,CASSFSGTSVEQFF
TRBD2,TRBJ2-1,TRBV7-9,NA,TGTGCCAGCAGCTACCCAGGGACTAGCGTCACGAATGAGCAGTTCTTC,CASSYPGTSVTNEQFF
NA,TRBJ2-7,TRBV4-3,medium-sized,TGCGCCAGCAGCCAAGATCTAGAGCGCGCCGAGCAGTACTTC,CASSQDLERAEQYF
NA,TRBJ2-7,TRBV7-2,NA,TGTGCCAGCAGCTCCGGAGTTCTAGGCTACGAGCAGTACTTC,CASSSGVLGYEQYF
NA,TRBJ2-7,TRBV27,NA,TGTGCCAGCAGTTTGCCAGGGTCCTACGAGCAGTACTTC,CASSLPGSYEQYF
TRBD1,TRBJ1-2,TRBV5-4,NA,TGTGCCAGCGGGCAGGGGGCCAACGGCTACACCTTC,CASGQGANGYTF
NA,TRBJ2-1,TRBV28,NA,TGTGCCAGCAATGAAGGGGGAATCTACAATGAGCAGTTCTTC,CASNEGGIYNEQFF
NA,TRBJ2-4,TRBV10-2,NA,TGCGCCAGCAGTGATTTGGAGGAGGGGGCCAAAAACATTCAGTACTTC,CASSDLEEGAKNIQYF
NA,TRBJ2-5,TRBV25-1,NA,TGTGCCAGCAGCCCGACTTCAATCCAAGAGACCCAGTACTTC,CASSPTSIQETQYF
NA,TRBJ1-5,TRBV27,NA,TGTGCCAGCAGTAGAGACTACTACAATCAGCCCCAGCATTTT,CASSRDYYNQPQHF
NA,TRBJ2-7,TRBV4-2,NA,TGTGCCAGCAGCCCGGAAGGGGCTGACAGTATCAGCTCCTACGAGCAGTACTTC,CASSPEGADSISSYEQYF
TRBD1,TRBJ2-7,TRBV19,NA,TGTGCCAGTAGCCCGGCAGGGGGCTCCTACGAGCAGTACTTC,CASSPAGGSYEQYF